The text below deals with one T cell receptor beta chain. Its matching antigen is unknown. The V and J ends lost 5 bases and 7 bases, in that order; junction bases with no gene match: 6. CDR1 SQVTM and CDR2 ANQGSEA come from the germline V gene. The CDR3 is 13 amino acids. Previously, flow cytometry had revealed CD8+CD57+ cell expansion in the patients chosen for sequencing. The template for TCR beta VDJ and CDR3 sequence profiling was genomic DNA. TCRdb reprocessed the reads via MiXCR and lists one record per CDR3 protein. The table records 180,000 or so distinct CDR3 sequences, under 50% of them present only once. The data originate from a study of CD8+CD57+ T cells in acquired aplastic anemia. Study-wide context: Sorted CD4+ and CD8+ cells gave an average of 3.2 ug of DNA. Points from the study as a whole: A set of about 28 CD8+ CDR3 sequences was shared between patients and controls, and these sequences appeared highly expressed in patients.

The chain carries TRBV29-1 and TRBJ1-5, with TRBD1 matching over 9 bases. The clonotype originates from a human donor with aplastic anemia. The sample taken for sequencing was sorted CD4+, CD8+, or CD8+CD57+ T cells (not recorded which) from PBMCs. CDR3: CSVTGQGNQPQHF. For the CDR3, the DNA is TGCAGCGTTACTGGACAGGGGAACCAGCCCCAGCATTTT.